These T cell receptor beta chains were read from a single sample in a study of cytomegalovirus exposure and HLA in healthy donors. The assay was immunoSEQ multiplex PCR, and TCRdb's table has in-frame clones only and misses some. The sample yields some 130,000 clones, 80% seen once. The specimen sequenced was PBMCs. Receptor source: a man younger than 45 in good health and CMV-seronegative. Each CDR3 is given with its conserved first and last residue. A D gene is named only where the DNA matches it firmly. The size field is filled for only some rows; it gives once, few, many or a size class.

size	V	D	J	DNA	CDR3
once	TRBV4-1	TRBD2	TRBJ2-1	TGCGCCAGCAGCCAACGCGGAGCCAGCGGGACCTACAATGAGCAGTTCTTC	CASSQRGASGTYNEQFF
NA	TRBV6-5	TRBD2	TRBJ2-7	TGTGCCAGCAGCCCCCAGTGGCGGGAGTTCGAGCAGTACTTC	CASSPQWREFEQYF
NA	TRBV7-2	NA	TRBJ2-5	TGTGCCAGCAGCTTAGGACTCCTACAAGAGACCCAGTACTTC	CASSLGLLQETQYF
NA	TRBV6-1	TRBD1	TRBJ1-5	TGTGCCAGCAGTACCACAGGGGTTCAGCCCCAGCATTTT	CASSTTGVQPQHF
NA	TRBV5-6	NA	TRBJ1-1	TGTGCCAGCAGCACGGGAGGCGGCGGCACTGAAGCTTTCTTT	CASSTGGGGTEAFF
NA	TRBV5-4	NA	TRBJ2-2	TGTGCCAGCAGCTTGGATGAGGCCGGGGAGCTGTTTTTT	CASSLDEAGELFF
few	TRBV7-9	TRBD1	TRBJ2-7	TGTGCCAGCAGCCCACAGGGGGTCGGTGATGAGCAGTACTTC	CASSPQGVGDEQYF
NA	TRBV7-2	TRBD2	TRBJ2-7	TGTGCCAGCAGCTTAGGGGCGGGAGTCTACGAGCAGTACTTC	CASSLGAGVYEQYF
NA	TRBV7-2	NA	TRBJ1-5	TGTGCCAGCAGCATACGACGGGGGGGCTGGGGCAATCAGCCCCAGCATTTT	CASSIRRGGWGNQPQHF
few	TRBV4-3	NA	TRBJ2-6	TGCGCCAGCAGCCAGGAGCAGGGGTTCGCTGGGGCCAACGTCCTGACTTTC	CASSQEQGFAGANVLTF
NA	TRBV2	NA	TRBJ2-7	TGTGCCAGCAGTTTCGGGATTGAGTACGAGCAGTACTTC	CASSFGIEYEQYF
NA	TRBV7-9	NA	TRBJ2-2	TGTGCCAGCAGCTTAGGCGAGCCCGGGGAGCTGTTTTTT	CASSLGEPGELFF
NA	TRBV28	NA	TRBJ1-1	TGTGCCAGCAGTCGCCGGGACACTCTTATGAGTGGTGAAGCTTTCTTT	CASSRRDTLMSGEAFF
NA	TRBV7-9	NA	TRBJ2-4	TGTGCCAGCAGCTTAAAGGGGGAAAACGTCAAAAACATTCAGTACTTC	CASSLKGENVKNIQYF
NA	TRBV7-2	TRBD2	TRBJ2-1	TGTGCCAGCAGGGGGGGGACTAGCGGGTGGGGGTACAATGAGCAGTTCTTC	CASRGGTSGWGYNEQFF
few	TRBV13	NA	TRBJ2-7	TGTGCCAGCAGCCCACTTAGAGGGTCGGCCGAGCAGTACTTC	CASSPLRGSAEQYF
NA	TRBV10-3	TRBD2	TRBJ2-1	TGTGCCATCAGTGGGGTAGCGGGCTTATCCTACAATGAGCAGTTCTTC	CAISGVAGLSYNEQFF
NA	TRBV5-1	TRBD2	TRBJ2-2	TGCGCCAGCAGCGATAGCGGGGCGAACACCGGGGAGCTGTTTTTT	CASSDSGANTGELFF
NA	TRBV28	TRBD1	TRBJ2-5	TGTGCCAGCAATTCCGGGACAGTTGGGGGAGAGACCCAGTACTTC	CASNSGTVGGETQYF
NA	TRBV28	TRBD2	TRBJ2-1	TGTGCCAGCAGGCTAGCGGGAGCCCCACATGAGCAGTTCTTC	CASRLAGAPHEQFF
NA	TRBV5-1	TRBD2	TRBJ2-1	TGCGCCAGCACCGGGAGGACTATATCTTTTTCGCGAGACAATGAGCAGTTCTTC	CASTGRTISFSRDNEQFF
NA	TRBV18	TRBD1	TRBJ2-7	TGTGCCAGCGGTGGACAGGGGGATTGGGACGAGCAGTACTTC	CASGGQGDWDEQYF
NA	TRBV5-4	TRBD1	TRBJ2-7	TGTGCCAGCAGCTTGACCGGGACAGGAGTTTCTTACGAGCAGTACTTC	CASSLTGTGVSYEQYF
NA	TRBV6-5	NA	TRBJ1-4	TGTGCCAGCAGTTACTCGATGCGGGGGATTGGAGAAAAACTGTTTTTT	CASSYSMRGIGEKLFF
once	TRBV9	TRBD1	TRBJ1-6	TGTGCCAGCAGCGGACAGGGCAGTAGAAGTTCCTATAATTCACCCCTCCACTTT	CASSGQGSRSSYNSPLHF
NA	TRBV4-1	TRBD1	TRBJ2-5	TGCGCCAGCAGCCACTCCGGGACAGGCCGCGAGACCCAGTACTTC	CASSHSGTGRETQYF
NA	TRBV7-2	TRBD1	TRBJ1-5	TGTGCCAGCAGACCCACAGGGGATAGCAATCAGCCCCAGCATTTT	CASRPTGDSNQPQHF
NA	TRBV30	NA	TRBJ2-3	TGTGCCTGGAGTCTTCAGGGACTGGATACGCAGTATTTT	CAWSLQGLDTQYF
NA	TRBV5-5	NA	TRBJ2-5	TGTGCCAGCAGCTTGGTAGGGGGGGGAGAGACCCAGTACTTC	CASSLVGGGETQYF
NA	TRBV28	NA	TRBJ1-1	TGTGCCAGCAGGTCTCCGGGATCCAACACTGAAGCTTTCTTT	CASRSPGSNTEAFF
NA	TRBV5-1	NA	TRBJ1-6	TGCGCCAGCAGCCCGGAGCGGAGCTCCTATAATTCACCCCTCCACTTT	CASSPERSSYNSPLHF
NA	TRBV28	TRBD1	TRBJ1-5	TGTGCCAGCAGTTCCTCTCCGGAGGGGGCGGGCAATCAGCCCCAGCATTTT	CASSSSPEGAGNQPQHF
NA	TRBV18	NA	TRBJ2-4	TGTGCCAGCTCACCACCGGGTAACCCGGGGGACATTCAGTACTTC	CASSPPGNPGDIQYF
few	TRBV4-1	TRBD1	TRBJ2-7	TGCGCCAGCAGCCGGACAGGGGGAAACGAGCAGTACTTC	CASSRTGGNEQYF
NA	TRBV7-9	NA	TRBJ1-2	TGTGCCAGCAGTCGGGGGGAAGATGGGGGCTACACCTTC	CASSRGEDGGYTF
many	TRBV4-2	NA	TRBJ1-5	TGTGCCAGCAGCCAAGATATTTTTCAGCCCCAGCATTTT	CASSQDIFQPQHF